Listed here are 22 T cell receptor beta chains from one sample, sequenced in a study of blood T cell repertoires in COVID-19. The repertoire was sequenced with immunoSEQ multiplex PCR; TCRdb's copy has only in-frame clones and lacks some. This table has 310,000 or so clones, around 90% appearing once. Sequenced input: PBMCs or T cells enriched from blood (not recorded which). These receptor sequences come from a young woman who had recovered from COVID-19.

This clone was counted between two and nine times. The chain links TRBV5-6 to TRBJ2-7; D is unclear. The CDR3 runs to 14 residues. The germline V gene encodes CDR1 SGHDT and CDR2 YYEEEE. V was clipped by 0 bases and J by 1 base, with 8 bases between them. CDR3 bases: TGTGCCAGCAGCTTGGGGTGGCAATCCTACGAGCAGTACTTC. Encoded protein: CASSLGWQSYEQYF.

This sequence joins TRBV4-1 and TRBJ2-1, with D possibly being TRBD1 (6 bases). The V gene's germline CDR1 is MGHRA and CDR2 YSYEKL. The CDR3 sequence is 16 residues long. Trimming cost V 0 bases and J 6 bases, with 15 bases left between them. CDR3 DNA sequence: TGCGCCAGCAGCCAAGAGAGGCCTCTCAGGGGCAATGAGCAGTTCTTC. This encodes CASSQERPLRGNEQFF.

The chain uses TRBV3-1 (or the pseudogene TRBV3-2) and TRBJ1-4, with 8 bases lining up with TRBD1. The CDR3 is 15 amino acids. Trimming cost V 3 bases and J 4 bases; bases outside gene matches: 4. Looked up from germline, CDR1 is LGHDT and CDR2 is YNNKEL (reference sequence). The CDR3 bases are TGTGCCAGCAGCCAGTACAGGGGGTATAATGAAAAACTGTTTTTT. It encodes CASSQYRGYNEKLFF.

The chain has TRBV2 and TRBJ1-2; D might be TRBD1 (6 bases). Germline assignment: CDR1 SNHLY and CDR2 FYNNEI. There are 16 residues in the CDR3. Between the trimmed V and J ends, which lost 2 bases and 4 bases, there was a span of 17 bases. The DNA of the CDR3 is TGTGCCAGCAGTGAACGGCCAGGGGTGTTAGTCTATGGCTACACCTTC. Translating gives CASSERPGVLVYGYTF.

This clone has only a few counts. The chain uses TRBV10-3 and TRBJ2-5; 8 nucleotides agree with TRBD1. This CDR3 spans 17 amino acids. V lost 3 bases and J lost 5; bases outside the gene matches: 14. CDR1 ENHRY and CDR2 SYGVKD come from the germline V gene. CDR3 nucleotides: TGTGCCATCAGTGACCCAGAAGACAGGGGAGTTGGGGAGACCCAGTACTTC. It encodes CAISDPEDRGVGETQYF.

The CDR3 protein is CASSLRFRQETQYF. CDR3 sequence (DNA): TGTGCCAGCAGCTTACGGTTCCGCCAAGAGACCCAGTACTTC. The chain employs TRBV7-2 and TRBJ2-5; D not certain. The CDR3 totals 14 residues. Germline loops: CDR1 SGHTA, CDR2 FQGNSA. V lost 2 bases to trimming and J lost 1 base, with 8 bases between them.

The chain carries TRBV21-1 and TRBJ1-2; TRBD1, the D gene given by the table, was not confirmed from the DNA. TRBV21-1 corresponds to a pseudogene. The CDR3 covers 17 residues. The CDR3 sequence is CASTKGGDRIVRGGYTF. CDR3 in DNA: TGTGCCAGCACCAAAGGGGGGGACAGAATCGTTCGCGGAGGCTACACCTTC.

The chain combines TRBV7-3 with TRBJ2-2, with D hard to call. V was shortened by 1 base and J by 6 bases, with 6 bases between the two germline ends. Germline-derived CDR1 and CDR2 are SGHTA and FQGTGA. The CDR3 totals 13 residues. CDR3 coding DNA: TGTGCCAGCAGCTTAATCCCCTCCGGGGAGCTGTTTTTT. Amino acids: CASSLIPSGELFF.

The CDR3 loop is CASSAGLAGRNEQFF. The CDR3 DNA is TGTGCCAGCAGCGCCGGACTAGCGGGGAGGAATGAGCAGTTCTTC. The chain carries TRBV9 and TRBJ2-1; TRBD2 agrees at 12 bases. The CDR3 is 15 amino acids. In germline, CDR1 is SGDLS, CDR2 YYNGEE. V shed 3 bases and J 7 bases; nucleotides not matched to a gene: 5.

V and J are TRBV18 and TRBJ2-2; D might be TRBD2 (5 bases). V lost 2 bases and J 3 bases, leaving 13 bases between the germline ends. CDR1 KGHSH and CDR2 LQKENI come from the germline V gene. The CDR3 length is 16 residues. Written as DNA, the CDR3 is TGTGCCAGCTCACCAGGTCGGACTCAATACACCGGGGAGCTGTTTTTT. This translates into CASSPGRTQYTGELFF.

This clone was counted a few times. V usage is TRBV27 and J usage is TRBJ1-5; a possible D gene is TRBD1 (5 bases). The germline V and J ends were trimmed by 8 bases and 7 bases, with 12 bases remaining between them. Per germline, CDR1 MNHEY and CDR2 SMNVEV (reference sequence). The CDR3 loop spans 12 amino acids. CDR3 residues: CASRGGNQPQHF. The CDR3 nucleotides are TGTGCCAGCCGGGGGGGAAACCAGCCCCAGCATTTT.

The CDR3 region is CASSDPGRGLEKLFF. CDR3 DNA: TGTGCCAGCAGTGACCCCGGGAGGGGGCTTGAAAAACTGTTTTTT. J is TRBJ1-4 and V is TRBV6-1; TRBD1 matches at 7 bases. V was clipped by 3 bases and J by 7 bases; unmatched bases: 8. This CDR3 spans 15 amino acids. Germline V CDR1 and CDR2: MNHNS, SASEGT.

The chain is built from TRBV15 and TRBJ2-5; TRBD2 is a possible D gene (6 bases). Germline V lookup: CDR1 LNHNV, CDR2 YYDKDF (reference sequence). The CDR3 totals 13 residues. Trimming took off 5 bases at V and 0 bases at J, with 7 bases between the two ends. The CDR3 sequence is CATSGDYQETQYF. The DNA for the CDR3 is TGTGCCACCAGCGGGGACTACCAAGAGACCCAGTACTTC.

A word on this clone: Other DNA sequences within the sample encode an identical CDR3. The chain carries TRBV4-3 and TRBJ2-3, with TRBD2 matching over 13 bases. After removal of 3 bases from V and 3 bases from J, the junction contained 6 bases not matched to a gene. Germline assignment: CDR1 LGHNA and CDR2 YSLEER. CDR3 size: 17 residues. In DNA, the CDR3 is TGCGCCAGCAGCCAGAGGACTAGCGGGGGAGGGACAGATACGCAGTATTTT. This gives the protein CASSQRTSGGGTDTQYF.

This chain joins TRBV12-3 or TRBV12-4 and TRBJ1-5; D not certain. V was trimmed by 1 base and J by 3 bases, leaving 4 bases between them. The CDR3 consists of 13 residues. The CDR3 DNA is TGTGCCAGCAGTTTAGGACTCAATCAGCCCCAGCATTTT. It codes for CASSLGLNQPQHF.

The rearrangement links TRBV5-4 to TRBJ1-1, with unresolved D. V lost 9 bases to trimming and J lost 1 base, with 10 bases between them. Germline CDR1 reads SGHNT; CDR2 reads YYREEE (reference sequence). The CDR3 is made up of 12 amino acids. DNA for the CDR3: TGTGCCATCGGGATCAAGAACACTGAAGCTTTCTTT. Translating it yields CAIGIKNTEAFF.

The chain employs TRBV2 and TRBJ2-1; D uncertain. Germline-derived CDR1 and CDR2 are SNHLY and FYNNEI. The CDR3 length is 12 residues. V lost 1 base and J 8 bases, leaving 6 bases between the germline ends. The CDR3 coding sequence is TGTGCCAGCAGTGAAGAGGCGGATGAGCAGTTCTTC. Translation: CASSEEADEQFF. Full variable domain (rest looked up from reference TRBV2 and TRBJ2-1): EPEVTQTPSHQVTQMGQEVILRCVPISNHLYFYWYRQILGQKVEFLVSFYNNEISEKSEIFDDQFSVERPDGSNFTLKIRSTKLEDSAMYFCASSEEADEQFFGPGTRLTVL.

J is TRBJ2-3 and V is TRBV15; 7 bases map to TRBD1. With V trimmed by 1 base and J by 1 base, 14 bases remained unmatched. The CDR3 runs 19 residues. Germline V lookup: CDR1 LNHNV, CDR2 YYDKDF (reference sequence). The CDR3 DNA reads as TGTGCCACCAGCAGAGCCGATATTGCAACAGGGGACGGCACAGATACGCAGTATTTT. Amino acid sequence: CATSRADIATGDGTDTQYF.

The rearrangement links TRBV7-8 to TRBJ1-1; tentative D call: TRBD1 (5 bases). The ends were cut back, 4 bases at V and 4 bases at J, with 13 bases in the middle. Germline CDR1 is SGHVS and CDR2 is FQNEAQ. The CDR3 covers 14 residues. CDR3 DNA: TGTGCCAGCAGCTACCTACGGGGGGGCACTGAAGCTTTCTTT. It codes for CASSYLRGGTEAFF. Variable domain in full (rest from reference TRBV7-8 and TRBJ1-1): GAGVSQSPRYKVAKRGQDVALRCDPISGHVSLFWYQQALGQGPEFLTYFQNEAQLDKSGLPSDRFFAERPEGSVSTLKIQRTQQEDSAVYLCASSYLRGGTEAFFGQGTRLTVV.

The chain links TRBV6-2 or TRBV6-3 to TRBJ2-5; 9 bases line up with TRBD2. V shed 4 bases, J shed 5 bases, and the junction held 11 bases outside the gene matches. CDR1 is MNHEY, CDR2 SVGEGT, per germline. This CDR3 is 16 amino acids long. CDR3 coding DNA: TGTGCCAGCAGTTCCGTCCGCGGGAGGGCGGGGGAGACCCAGTACTTC. Amino acids: CASSSVRGRAGETQYF.

This chain joins TRBV18 and TRBJ2-1; 15 bases are a match to TRBD2. Germline V lookup: CDR1 KGHSH, CDR2 LQKENI. Unmatched junction bases numbered 9, after V lost 3 bases and J lost 6 bases. This CDR3 is 18 amino acids long. DNA of the CDR3: TGTGCCAGCTCACCTTATCCGTGGACTAGCGGGAGGGTCAATGAGCAGTTCTTC. This encodes CASSPYPWTSGRVNEQFF.

The V gene is TRBV4-3, the J gene TRBJ1-6; D is possibly TRBD1 (6 bases). The ends were cut back, 6 bases at V and 7 bases at J, with 16 bases in the middle. CDR3 length equals 15 residues. The germline V gene encodes CDR1 LGHNA and CDR2 YSLEER. Written as DNA, the CDR3 is TGCGCCAGCAGAAGAAGACAGGAGCCCAATTCACCCCTCCACTTT. It codes for CASRRRQEPNSPLHF.